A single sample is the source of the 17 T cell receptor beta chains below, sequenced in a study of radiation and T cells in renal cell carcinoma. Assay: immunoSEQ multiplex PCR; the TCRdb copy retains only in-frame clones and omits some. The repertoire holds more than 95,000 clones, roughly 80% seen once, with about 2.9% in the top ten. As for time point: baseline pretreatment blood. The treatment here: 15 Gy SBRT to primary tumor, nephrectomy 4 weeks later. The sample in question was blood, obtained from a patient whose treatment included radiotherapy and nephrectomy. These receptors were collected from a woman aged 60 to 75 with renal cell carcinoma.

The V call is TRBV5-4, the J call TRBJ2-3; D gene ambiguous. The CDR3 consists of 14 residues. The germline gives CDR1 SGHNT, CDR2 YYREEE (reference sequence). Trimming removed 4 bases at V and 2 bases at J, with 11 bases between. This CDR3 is CASSIGQNTDTQYF. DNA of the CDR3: TGTGCCAGCAGCATTGGGCAAAACACAGATACGCAGTATTTT.

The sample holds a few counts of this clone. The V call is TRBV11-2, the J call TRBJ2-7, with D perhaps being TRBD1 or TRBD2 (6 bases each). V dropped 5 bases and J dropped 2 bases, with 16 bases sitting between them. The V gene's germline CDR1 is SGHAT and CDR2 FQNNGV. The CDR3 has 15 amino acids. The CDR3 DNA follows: TGTGCCAGCAGCCACCAGGGGACTCGAACCTACGAGCAGTACTTC. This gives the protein CASSHQGTRTYEQYF.

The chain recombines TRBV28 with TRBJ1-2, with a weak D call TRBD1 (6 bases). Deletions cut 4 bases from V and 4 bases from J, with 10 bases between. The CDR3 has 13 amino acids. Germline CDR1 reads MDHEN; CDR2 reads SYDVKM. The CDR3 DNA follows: TGTGCCAGCAGTTACAGGGTGGTCTATGGCTACACCTTC. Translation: CASSYRVVYGYTF.

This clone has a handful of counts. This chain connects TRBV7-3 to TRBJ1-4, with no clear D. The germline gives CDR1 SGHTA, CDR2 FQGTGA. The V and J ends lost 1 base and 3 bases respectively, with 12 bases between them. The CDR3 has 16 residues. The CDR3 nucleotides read TGTGCCAGCAGCTTAAGAGGGTCCACGGCTAATGAAAAACTGTTTTTT. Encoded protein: CASSLRGSTANEKLFF.

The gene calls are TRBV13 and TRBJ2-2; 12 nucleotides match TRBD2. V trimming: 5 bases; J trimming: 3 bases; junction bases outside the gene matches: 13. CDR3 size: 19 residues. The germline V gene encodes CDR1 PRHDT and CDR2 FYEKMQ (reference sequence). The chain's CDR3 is CASSPRTSGAFWDTGELFF. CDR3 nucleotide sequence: TGTGCCAGCAGCCCCCGGACTAGCGGGGCTTTCTGGGACACCGGGGAGCTGTTTTTT.

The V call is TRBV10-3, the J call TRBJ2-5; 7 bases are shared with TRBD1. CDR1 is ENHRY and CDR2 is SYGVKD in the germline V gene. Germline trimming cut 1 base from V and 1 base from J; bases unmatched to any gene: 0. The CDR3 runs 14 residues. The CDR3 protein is CAISEYRGQETQYF. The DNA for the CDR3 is TGTGCCATCAGTGAGTACAGGGGCCAAGAGACCCAGTACTTC.

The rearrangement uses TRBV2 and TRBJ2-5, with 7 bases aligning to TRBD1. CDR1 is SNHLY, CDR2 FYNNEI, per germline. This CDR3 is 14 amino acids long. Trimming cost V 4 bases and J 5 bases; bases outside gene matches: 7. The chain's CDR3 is CASSARGQRETQYF. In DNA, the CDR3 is TGTGCCAGCAGTGCGAGGGGGCAGAGGGAGACCCAGTACTTC.

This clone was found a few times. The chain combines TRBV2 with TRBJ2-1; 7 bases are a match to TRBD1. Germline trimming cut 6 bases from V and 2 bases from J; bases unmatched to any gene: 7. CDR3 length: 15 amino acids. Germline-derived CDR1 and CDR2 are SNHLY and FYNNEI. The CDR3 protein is CASSARQGAYNEQFF. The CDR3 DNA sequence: TGTGCCAGCAGCGCTAGACAGGGTGCCTACAATGAGCAGTTCTTC.

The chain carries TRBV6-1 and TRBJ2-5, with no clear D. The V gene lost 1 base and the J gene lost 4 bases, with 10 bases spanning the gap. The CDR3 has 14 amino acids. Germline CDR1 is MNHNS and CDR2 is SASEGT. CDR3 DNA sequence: TGTGCCAGCAGTGAAGGCGCCGGCCCAGAGACCCAGTACTTC. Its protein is CASSEGAGPETQYF.

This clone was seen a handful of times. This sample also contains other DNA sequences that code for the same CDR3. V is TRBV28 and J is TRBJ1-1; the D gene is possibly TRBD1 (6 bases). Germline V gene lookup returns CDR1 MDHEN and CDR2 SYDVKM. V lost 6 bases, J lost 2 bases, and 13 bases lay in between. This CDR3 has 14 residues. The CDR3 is CASSLGGVNTEAFF. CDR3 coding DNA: TGTGCCAGCAGCCTAGGGGGTGTCAACACTGAAGCTTTCTTT. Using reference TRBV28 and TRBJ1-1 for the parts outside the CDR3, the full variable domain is DVKVTQSSRYLVKRTGEKVFLECVQDMDHENMFWYRQDPGLGLRLIYFSYDVKMKEKGDIPEGYSVSREKKERFSLILESASTNQTSMYLCASSLGGVNTEAFFGQGTRLTVV.

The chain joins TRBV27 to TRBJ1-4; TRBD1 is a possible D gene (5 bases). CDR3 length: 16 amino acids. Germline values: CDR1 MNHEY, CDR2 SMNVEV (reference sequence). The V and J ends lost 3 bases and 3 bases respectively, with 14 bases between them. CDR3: CASSFGVGGANEKLFF. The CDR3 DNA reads TGTGCCAGCAGTTTCGGGGTCGGGGGAGCTAATGAAAAACTGTTTTTT. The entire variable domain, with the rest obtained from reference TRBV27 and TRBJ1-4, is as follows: EAQVTQNPRYLITVTGKKLTVTCSQNMNHEYMSWYRQDPGLGLRQIYYSMNVEVTDKGDVPEGYKVSRKEKRNFPLILESPSPNQTSLYFCASSFGVGGANEKLFFGSGTQLSVL.

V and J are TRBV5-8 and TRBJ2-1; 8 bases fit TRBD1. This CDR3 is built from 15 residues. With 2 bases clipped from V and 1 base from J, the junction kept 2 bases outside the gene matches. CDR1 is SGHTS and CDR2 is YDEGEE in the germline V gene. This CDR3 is CASSLNRGSYNEQFF. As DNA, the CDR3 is TGTGCCAGCAGCTTAAACAGGGGGTCCTACAATGAGCAGTTCTTC.

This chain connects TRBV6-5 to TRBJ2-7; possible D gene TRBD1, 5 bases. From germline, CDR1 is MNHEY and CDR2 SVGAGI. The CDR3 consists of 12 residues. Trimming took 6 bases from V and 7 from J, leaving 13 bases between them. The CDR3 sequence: CASRKGVGEQYF. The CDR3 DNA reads TGTGCCAGCAGGAAAGGGGTCGGGGAGCAGTACTTC.

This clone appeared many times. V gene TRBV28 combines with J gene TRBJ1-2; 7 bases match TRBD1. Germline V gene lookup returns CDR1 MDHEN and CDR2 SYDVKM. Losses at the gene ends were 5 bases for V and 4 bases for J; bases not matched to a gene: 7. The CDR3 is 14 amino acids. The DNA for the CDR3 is TGTGCCAGCAGTACCCCAGGACAGGTCTATGGCTACACCTTC. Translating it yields CASSTPGQVYGYTF.

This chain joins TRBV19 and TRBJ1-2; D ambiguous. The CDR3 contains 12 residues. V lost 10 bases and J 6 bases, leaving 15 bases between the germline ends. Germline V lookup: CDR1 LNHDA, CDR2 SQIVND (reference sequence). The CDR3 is CAILLTEDGYTF. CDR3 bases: TGTGCCATCCTACTTACAGAGGATGGCTACACCTTC.

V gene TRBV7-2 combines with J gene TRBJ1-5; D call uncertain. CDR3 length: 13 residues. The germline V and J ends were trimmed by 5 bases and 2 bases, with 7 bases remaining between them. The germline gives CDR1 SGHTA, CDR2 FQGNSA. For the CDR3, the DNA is TGTGCCAGCAGCCGGTGGGGCAATCAGCCCCAGCATTTT. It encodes CASSRWGNQPQHF. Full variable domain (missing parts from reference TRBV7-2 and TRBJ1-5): GAGVSQSPSNKVTEKGKDVELRCDPISGHTALYWYRQSLGQGLEFLIYFQGNSAPDKSGLPSDRFSAERTGGSVSTLTIQRTQQEDSAVYLCASSRWGNQPQHFGDGTRLSIL.

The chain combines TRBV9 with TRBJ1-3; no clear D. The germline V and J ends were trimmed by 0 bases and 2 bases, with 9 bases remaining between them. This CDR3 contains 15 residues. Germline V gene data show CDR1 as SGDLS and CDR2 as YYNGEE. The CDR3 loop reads CASSVDSGTGNTIYF. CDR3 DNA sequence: TGTGCCAGCAGCGTAGATAGCGGTACTGGAAACACCATATATTTT.